This TCR beta chain derives from a study of cytomegalovirus exposure and HLA in healthy donors. Broader study findings: Analysis was carried out at a later point, and it linked a missense DCLRE1C variant to TCR beta V- and J-gene trimming. Earlier analysis looked at TCR beta V segments, and most were productive about 87% or about 30% of the time.

The V segment lost 6 bases and the J segment 2 bases; nucleotides outside the gene matches: 7. The CDR3 is 15 residues long. The germline gives CDR1 MDHEN, CDR2 SYDVKM. In regard to this clone: What it binds is unknown.

A multiplex PCR was run with 60 Vbeta primers and 13 Jbeta primers. TCRdb keeps only in-frame clones here, not all; method: immunoSEQ multiplex PCR. The sample has over 150,000 clones; around 73% are singletons. Sequencing used PBMCs. The TCR comes from a woman aged 25 to 39 in good health and CMV-seronegative. V is TRBV28 and J is TRBJ1-5, with 7 nucleotides matching TRBD1. The CDR3 spells CASRQQGRRNQPQHF. As DNA, the CDR3 is TGTGCCAGCAGGCAACAGGGGCGTCGCAATCAGCCCCAGCATTTT.